Listed below are T cell receptor beta chains from one sample, sequenced in a study of shared clonotypes between healthy human individuals. Sequencing used immunoSEQ multiplex PCR; TCRdb keeps in-frame clones, though not all of them. Of some 1.5 million clones listed, nearly 99% are singletons. Input material: naive CD4+ T cells sorted from blood. The receptor source for this set is a man aged 25-45 years in good health. CDR3s include the opening cysteine and the closing phenylalanine or tryptophan. Each record gives: clone size, D gene, CDR3 length, J gene, V gene, CDR3 protein, CDR3 DNA. A D gene is named only where the DNA matches it firmly. Size is stated for part of the rows, as once, few or many counts, or as a class when the clone is expanded.

>.|.|12|TRBJ1-1|TRBV30
CAWVQGHTEAFF
TGTGCCTGGGTACAGGGACACACTGAAGCTTTCTTT
>.|TRBD2|16|TRBJ2-1|TRBV5-4
CASSFGSGRTYNEQFF
TGTGCCAGCAGCTTTGGTAGCGGGAGAACTTACAATGAGCAGTTCTTC
>.|.|15|TRBJ1-1|TRBV28
CASSLFLGAGTEAFF
TGTGCCAGCAGTTTATTCTTGGGGGCGGGAACTGAAGCTTTCTTT
>.|.|13|TRBJ2-7|TRBV7-2
CASSFTGAASQYF
TGTGCCAGCAGCTTCACGGGAGCCGCATCGCAGTACTTC
>.|.|15|TRBJ2-5|TRBV18
CASSPRVGAQETQYF
TGTGCCAGCTCACCACGAGTGGGAGCTCAAGAGACCCAGTACTTC
>.|.|13|TRBJ2-2|TRBV5-1
CASSLDHTGELFF
TGCGCCAGCAGCCTGGACCACACCGGGGAGCTGTTTTTT
>.|.|14|TRBJ2-1|TRBV7-9
CASSSRVSYNEQFF
TGTGCCAGCAGCTCTCGGGTATCCTACAATGAGCAGTTCTTC
>.|.|13|TRBJ1-5|TRBV29-1
CSVEVQPNQPQHF
TGCAGCGTCGAGGTACAGCCTAATCAGCCCCAGCATTTT
>.|TRBD2|14|TRBJ2-1|TRBV29-1
CSVISGTSNYEQFF
TGCAGCGTTATTTCCGGGACTAGTAATTATGAGCAGTTCTTC
>.|.|15|TRBJ1-2|TRBV11-2
CASSLDRTGGYGYTF
TGTGCCAGCAGCTTAGACAGGACGGGGGGCTATGGCTACACCTTC
>.|.|14|TRBJ2-7|TRBV5-1
CASSLEGRSYEQYF
TGCGCCAGCAGCTTGGAGGGCAGATCCTACGAGCAGTACTTC
>.|TRBD2|14|TRBJ2-7|TRBV7-2
CASSTISGTYEQYF
TGTGCCAGCAGCACGATTAGCGGGACGTACGAGCAGTACTTC
>.|TRBD2|15|TRBJ2-7|TRBV7-8
CASSARLAGWHEQYF
TGTGCCAGCAGCGCGAGACTAGCGGGATGGCACGAGCAGTACTTC
>.|.|15|TRBJ2-1|TRBV9
CASSVRRGPYNEQFF
TGTGCCAGCAGCGTAAGGAGGGGGCCCTACAATGAGCAGTTCTTC
>.|.|21|TRBJ1-2|TRBV12-2
CAPRVWPLRRGSASNNYGYTF
TGTGCTCCCCGTGTCTGGCCGCTTCGCCGGGGATCAGCATCGAATAACTATGGCTACACCTTC
>.|.|15|TRBJ2-1|TRBV6-5
CASSYDSAEYNEQFF
TGTGCCAGCAGTTACGACAGTGCCGAATACAATGAGCAGTTCTTC
>.|.|11|TRBJ2-5|TRBV14
CASSQPGTQYF
TGTGCCAGCAGCCAGCCGGGGACCCAGTACTTC
>once|.|17|TRBJ2-7|TRBV15
CATSKPRGGGSSYEQYF
TGTGCCACCAGCAAACCTAGGGGGGGCGGGAGCTCCTACGAGCAGTACTTC
>.|.|11|TRBJ1-2|TRBV7-3
CASGTGHGYTF
TGTGCCAGCGGCACTGGGCATGGCTACACCTTC
>.|.|14|TRBJ1-3|TRBV9
CASSVGGTGNTIYF
TGTGCCAGCAGCGTAGGAGGGACCGGAAACACCATATATTTT
>.|TRBD2|15|TRBJ2-1|TRBV6-5
CASRPTGTSWHEQFF
TGTGCCAGCAGACCCACGGGGACTAGCTGGCATGAGCAGTTCTTC
>.|.|16|TRBJ1-2|TRBV7-9
CASSLDNQDSNYGYTF
TGTGCCAGCAGCTTAGACAACCAGGATTCCAACTATGGCTACACCTTC
>once|TRBD2|15|TRBJ2-1|TRBV18
CASSPLIAGFNEQFF
TGTGCCAGCTCACCACTCATAGCGGGATTCAATGAGCAGTTCTTC
>.|.|14|TRBJ1-2|TRBV9
CASSVAEGDYGYTF
TGTGCCAGCAGCGTAGCTGAGGGCGACTATGGCTACACCTTC
>once|.|15|TRBJ1-1|TRBV28
CASSLVGGPDTEAFF
TGTGCCAGCAGTTTAGTCGGGGGGCCGGACACTGAAGCTTTCTTT
>.|.|14|TRBJ2-1|TRBV10-3
CAISESAGPGEQFF
TGTGCCATCAGTGAGTCCGCGGGGCCTGGGGAGCAGTTCTTC
>.|.|13|TRBJ2-7|TRBV5-1
CASSASTTYEQYF
TGCGCCAGCAGCGCCTCCACAACATACGAGCAGTACTTC
>.|TRBD2|11|TRBJ2-2|TRBV25-1
CASRGVGELFF
TGTGCCAGTCGGGGGGTCGGGGAGCTGTTTTTT
>.|.|14|TRBJ2-7|TRBV6-6
CASSYDVGGPEQYF
TGTGCCAGCAGTTACGATGTGGGGGGACCAGAACAGTACTTC
>.|.|13|TRBJ2-1|TRBV5-1
CASSTLQGEVKFF
TGCGCCAGCAGCACCTTACAGGGTGAAGTGAAGTTCTTC
>.|.|16|TRBJ2-7|TRBV28
CASRGVNPGGNYEQYF
TGTGCCTCAAGGGGGGTTAACCCTGGAGGAAACTACGAGCAGTACTTC
>.|TRBD1|14|TRBJ1-1|TRBV27
CASSLGTVNTEAFF
TGTGCCAGCAGTTTAGGGACAGTGAACACTGAAGCTTTCTTT
>.|TRBD1|17|TRBJ2-7|TRBV27
CASSFLPLPGQGYEQYF
TGTGCCAGCAGTTTTCTCCCTCTTCCGGGACAGGGGTACGAGCAGTACTTC
>.|.|14|TRBJ2-1|TRBV5-1
CASSLGSRGGIQFF
TGCGCCAGCAGCCTCGGGAGTCGGGGTGGGATACAGTTCTTC
>.|.|14|TRBJ2-7|TRBV18
CASSPLRGYYEQYF
TGTGCCAGCTCACCACTACGGGGGTACTACGAGCAGTACTTC
>.|.|10|TRBJ2-1|TRBV2
CASRDNEQFF
TGTGCCAGCAGAGACAATGAGCAGTTCTTC
>.|.|14|TRBJ1-1|TRBV2
CASKAVSGNTEAFF
TGTGCCAGCAAAGCAGTCAGTGGGAACACTGAAGCTTTCTTT
>.|TRBD1|12|TRBJ2-5|TRBV29-1
CSVIQGAETQYF
TGCAGCGTTATTCAGGGGGCAGAGACCCAGTACTTC
>.|TRBD1|14|TRBJ2-2|TRBV27
CASRGTGATGELFF
TGTGCCAGCCGTGGGACAGGGGCCACCGGGGAGCTGTTTTTT
>.|.|16|TRBJ2-6|TRBV4-3
CASSQDGVGGANVLTF
TGCGCCAGCAGCCAAGATGGGGTGGGAGGGGCCAACGTCCTGACTTTC
>.|.|15|TRBJ2-7|TRBV18
CASSLLKGDYYEQYF
TGTGCCAGCTCACTACTAAAGGGGGATTACTACGAGCAGTACTTC
>once|.|15|TRBJ2-7|TRBV2
CASSEEGSAVYEQYF
TGTGCCAGCAGTGAAGAGGGTAGCGCGGTCTACGAGCAGTACTTC
>.|TRBD1|14|TRBJ1-2|TRBV5-1
CASSGTGLDYGYTF
TGCGCCAGCAGCGGGACAGGGTTAGACTATGGCTACACCTTC
>.|TRBD1|15|TRBJ1-5|TRBV28
CASSHSDRVNQPQHF
TGTGCCAGCAGTCACTCTGACAGGGTAAATCAGCCCCAGCATTTT
>.|TRBD1|13|TRBJ2-1|TRBV30
CGLDRRWVNEQFF
TGTGGACTGGACAGGCGATGGGTCAATGAGCAGTTCTTC